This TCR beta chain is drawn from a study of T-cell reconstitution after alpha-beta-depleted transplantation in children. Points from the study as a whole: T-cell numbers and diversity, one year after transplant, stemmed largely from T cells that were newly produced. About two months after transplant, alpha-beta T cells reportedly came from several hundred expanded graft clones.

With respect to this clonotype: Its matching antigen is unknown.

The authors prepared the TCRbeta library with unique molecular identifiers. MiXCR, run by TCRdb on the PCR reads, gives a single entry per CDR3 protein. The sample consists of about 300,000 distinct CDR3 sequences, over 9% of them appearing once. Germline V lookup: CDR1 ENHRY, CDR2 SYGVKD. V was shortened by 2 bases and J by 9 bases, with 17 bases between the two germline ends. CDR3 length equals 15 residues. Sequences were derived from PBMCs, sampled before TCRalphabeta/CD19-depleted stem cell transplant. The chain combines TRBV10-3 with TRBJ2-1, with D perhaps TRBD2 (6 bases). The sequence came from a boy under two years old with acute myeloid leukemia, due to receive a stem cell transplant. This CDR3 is CAISEPSEGRVEQFF. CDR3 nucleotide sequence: TGTGCCATCAGTGAGCCCTCGGAGGGCCGGGTTGAGCAGTTCTTC.